This entry describes one TCR beta chain. Antigen unknown. Naive CD8 isolation took CD45RO-negative cells positively selected for CCR7 and excluded terminally differentiated effector memory CD45RA+ cells. The source of the sample is a study of shared clonotypes between healthy human individuals. On sorted subsets, replicate PCRs used approximately 190 ng DNA, or 31,000 or so T cell genomes. The data were produced by immunoSEQ multiplex PCR, yet TCRdb's version contains in-frame clones alone and is incomplete. The sample consists of about 2 million clones, about 95% of them appearing once. Overall study findings and caveats: What naive subsets generally showed was a larger estimated richness than memory subsets showed.

CDR1 MNHNY and CDR2 SVGAGI come from the germline V gene (reference sequence). Trimming cost V 2 bases and J 4 bases, with 8 bases left between them. The CDR3 sequence is 13 residues long. The chain combines TRBV6-6 with TRBJ1-1; D gene unclear. The sample taken for sequencing was naive CD8+ T cells sorted from blood. The TCR sequence derives from a man aged 18 to 30 in good health. CDR3 sequence (DNA): TGTGCCAGCAGTTACAACTCTCGCACTGAAGCTTTCTTT. Its protein product is CASSYNSRTEAFF.